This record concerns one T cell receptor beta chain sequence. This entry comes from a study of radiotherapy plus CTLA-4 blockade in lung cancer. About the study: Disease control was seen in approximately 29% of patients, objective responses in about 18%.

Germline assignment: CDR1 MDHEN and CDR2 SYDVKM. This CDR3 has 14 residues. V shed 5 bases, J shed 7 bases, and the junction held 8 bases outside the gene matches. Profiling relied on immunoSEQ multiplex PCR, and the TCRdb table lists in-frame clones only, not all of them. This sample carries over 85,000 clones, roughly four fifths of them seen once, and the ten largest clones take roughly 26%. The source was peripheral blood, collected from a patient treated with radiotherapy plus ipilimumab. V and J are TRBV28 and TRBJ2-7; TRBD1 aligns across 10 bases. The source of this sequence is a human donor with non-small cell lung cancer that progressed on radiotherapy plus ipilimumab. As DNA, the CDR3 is TGTGCCAGCAGTCGACCCGGGACAGGGGAAGAGCAGTACTTC. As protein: CASSRPGTGEEQYF.